This TCR beta chain is from a study of siplizumab effects on memory and regulatory T cells. Findings and caveats of the study: Alloreactive sequences tracing back to unstimulated CD4+ memory cells were significantly reduced by siplizumab. The alloresponse seemed to draw substantially on naive T cells, which appeared more diverse than memory cells. Researchers did not confirm the suppressive function of proliferating Tregs from siplizumab cultures. Tracing alloreactive clones into unstimulated subsets worked for only a minor fraction of them.

The CDR3 runs 18 residues. With V trimmed by 1 base and J by 5 bases, 10 bases remained unmatched. The germline V gene encodes CDR1 SGHRS and CDR2 YFSETQ. This table comes from immunoSEQ multiplex PCR, and its TCRdb copy is limited to in-frame clones, with some not included. The sample yields some 73,000 clones, roughly 93% seen once. Turning to this clone: No antigen is known for it.

The rearrangement joins TRBV5-1 to TRBJ2-1; 12 nucleotides agree with TRBD2. The sample comprised CD8+ T cells sorted from blood. This receptor was identified in a human donor in good health. The CDR3 coding sequence is TGCGCCAGCAGCTTGAGGCCCCGGACTAGCGGGGAAAACAATGAGCAGTTCTTC. Its protein is CASSLRPRTSGENNEQFF.